This entry lists 9 T cell receptor beta chains sequenced from one sample in a study of blood T cell repertoires in COVID-19. Method: immunoSEQ multiplex PCR; TCRdb's copy keeps in-frame clones and lacks some. This sample yields 150,000 to 200,000 clones, of which about 88% are seen a single time; approximately 4% belongs to the top ten. Sequences were obtained from peripheral blood. The receptors were sampled from a human donor in a cohort sampled during active COVID-19.

The chain employs TRBV3-1 (or the pseudogene TRBV3-2) and TRBJ2-1; D remains ambiguous. This CDR3 is built from 16 residues. V shed 1 base and J shed 3 bases, with 13 bases lying between them. Germline CDR1 reads LGHDT; CDR2 reads YNNKEL (reference sequence). This chain's CDR3 is CASSQGLGALYNEQFF. The CDR3 nucleotides are TGTGCCAGCAGCCAAGGCTTAGGAGCTCTCTACAATGAGCAGTTCTTC.

This clone has just one count. The chain combines TRBV18 with TRBJ1-2, with 8 positions matching TRBD1. The CDR3 spans 17 residues. With V trimmed by 1 base and J by 4 bases, 11 bases remained unmatched. Germline V gene data show CDR1 as KGHSH and CDR2 as LQKENI. The CDR3 sequence: CASSPQTKTGDRYGYTF. Here the CDR3 DNA reads TGTGCCAGCTCACCACAAACCAAGACAGGGGATCGCTATGGCTACACCTTC.

The V gene is TRBV6-5, the J gene TRBJ2-3; 7 positions agree with TRBD2. There are 15 residues in the CDR3. The V and J ends lost 6 bases and 9 bases, in that order; junction bases with no gene match: 15. Germline V gene sequence: CDR1 MNHEY, CDR2 SVGAGI. The CDR3 region is CASRSIAGRFLTQYF. CDR3 sequence (DNA): TGTGCCAGCAGATCGATAGCGGGTCGGTTTTTAACGCAGTATTTT.

The chain joins TRBV5-5 to TRBJ1-4; D call uncertain. The germline V gene encodes CDR1 SGHKS and CDR2 YYEKEE (reference sequence). V lost 1 base, J lost 5 bases, and 21 bases lay in between. The CDR3 is 18 amino acids. CDR3 loop: CASSLSTAPNLLNEKLFF. The DNA of the CDR3 is TGTGCCAGCAGCTTGTCAACCGCCCCGAACTTATTGAATGAAAAACTGTTTTTT. The full variable domain, with the rest looked up from reference TRBV5-5 and TRBJ1-4, is DAGVTQSPTHLIKTRGQQVTLRCSPISGHKSVSWYQQVLGQGPQFIFQYYEKEERGRGNFPDRFSARQFPNYSSELNVNALLLGDSALYLCASSLSTAPNLLNEKLFFGSGTQLSVL.

The chain carries TRBV9 and TRBJ2-7; the match to TRBD2 covers 8 bases. The CDR3 spans 14 residues. Germline V gene sequence: CDR1 SGDLS, CDR2 YYNGEE. Trimming cost V 3 bases and J 7 bases; bases outside gene matches: 9. The CDR3 DNA sequence: TGTGCCAGCAGCGCCTCCGGGACTAGTGATGAGCAGTACTTC. This codes for CASSASGTSDEQYF.

There are a few counts of this clone. The chain has TRBV4-3 and TRBJ2-3, with D perhaps TRBD2 (6 bases). This CDR3 comprises 15 residues. CDR1 is LGHNA and CDR2 is YSLEER in the germline V gene. V was pared by 0 bases and J by 7 bases, with 14 bases between. Here the CDR3 reads CASSQDTGSVNTQYF. The CDR3 coding sequence is TGCGCCAGCAGCCAAGATACCGGGAGCGTGAATACGCAGTATTTT.

The chain joins TRBV30 to TRBJ1-1; D uncertain. The CDR3 runs to 13 residues. V shed 1 base and J shed 0 bases, with 6 bases lying between them. The germline V gene encodes CDR1 GTSNPN and CDR2 SVGIG (reference sequence). CDR3 coding DNA: TGTGCCTGGAGTGAACAGATGAACACTGAAGCTTTCTTT. This translates into CAWSEQMNTEAFF.

This clone occurred once. The J gene is TRBJ1-3, the V gene TRBV7-2, with 9 bases matching TRBD1. CDR1 is SGHTA and CDR2 is FQGNSA in the germline V gene. The CDR3 length is 14 residues. V trimming: 2 bases; J trimming: 9 bases; junction bases outside the gene matches: 5. The CDR3 coding sequence is TGTGCCAGCAGCTTACTGACAGGGGGACCCACCATATATTTT. It codes for CASSLLTGGPTIYF.

This clone was detected only once. The chain couples TRBV6-5 to TRBJ2-7; maybe TRBD2 (6 bases). Trimming removed 6 bases from V and 7 bases from J, with 13 bases in between. The CDR3 is made up of 12 amino acids. The V gene's germline CDR1 is MNHEY and CDR2 SVGAGI. CDR3 loop: CASRGTFGEQYF. The CDR3 DNA reads as TGTGCCAGCAGAGGGACTTTTGGGGAGCAGTACTTC.